This is a list of T cell receptor beta chains from one sample in a study of shared clonotypes between healthy human individuals. Assay used: immunoSEQ multiplex PCR; TCRdb lists only in-frame clones, some missing. The sample lists about 2 million clones, approximately 94% seen once, with more than 0.95% in the top ten. Sequenced input: naive CD8+ T cells sorted from blood. Every receptor here comes from a man in his late teens or twenties in good health. The CDR3 runs from the conserved cysteine through the conserved F or W. A D gene is named only where the DNA matches it firmly. Clone size is given for some rows only: seen once, a few or many times, or a class if the clone is expanded.

v_gene,d_gene,j_gene,abundance,CDR3aa,CDR3nt
TRBV11-2,.,TRBJ1-1,.,CASRAFNLNTEAFF,TGTGCCAGCCGGGCCTTCAATTTGAACACTGAAGCTTTCTTT
TRBV4-3,TRBD1,TRBJ1-6,.,CASSPIIDAGTEDSPLHF,TGCGCCAGCAGCCCTATTATCGACGCCGGGACAGAAGATTCACCCCTCCACTTT
TRBV19,.,TRBJ2-2,.,CATAQGTGELFF,TGTGCCACCGCCCAGGGGACCGGGGAGCTGTTTTTT
TRBV30,.,TRBJ1-5,.,CAWMGGEGGNQPQHF,TGTGCCTGGATGGGTGGCGAGGGCGGCAATCAGCCCCAGCATTTT
TRBV9,.,TRBJ2-1,.,CASSVGGRSYNEQFF,TGTGCCAGCAGCGTAGGGGGGAGGTCCTACAATGAGCAGTTCTTC
TRBV4-1,.,TRBJ2-7,.,CASSQDSWGESGYEQYF,TGCGCCAGCAGCCAAGATTCGTGGGGGGAATCTGGCTACGAGCAGTACTTC
TRBV10-3,TRBD2,TRBJ2-7,.,CAISSDLTSGSSYEQYF,TGTGCCATCAGTTCAGACCTCACTAGCGGGAGCTCCTACGAGCAGTACTTC
TRBV7-6,TRBD1,TRBJ2-2,.,CASSLQGTGGSGELFF,TGTGCCAGCAGCTTACAGGGGACAGGGGGCTCCGGGGAGCTGTTTTTT
TRBV4-1,TRBD1,TRBJ1-5,.,CASSERQGSQPQHF,TGCGCCAGCAGCGAACGACAGGGAAGCCAGCCCCAGCATTTT
TRBV19,.,TRBJ2-7,.,CASSINPGHLYEQYF,TGTGCCAGTAGTATAAACCCGGGACATCTCTACGAGCAGTACTTC
TRBV27,TRBD2,TRBJ2-1,.,CASSELAGGTNEQFF,TGTGCCAGCAGTGAATTAGCGGGAGGAACTAATGAGCAGTTCTTC
TRBV6-6,.,TRBJ2-5,.,CASSSGTGGLETQYF,TGTGCCAGCAGTTCCGGGACTGGAGGTCTGGAGACCCAGTACTTC
TRBV28,.,TRBJ1-1,.,CASSFREEVTEAFF,TGTGCCAGCAGTTTTAGGGAGGAGGTGACTGAAGCTTTCTTT
TRBV6-5,TRBD1,TRBJ1-2,.,CASSLGQGADGYTF,TGTGCCAGCAGCCTTGGACAGGGGGCGGATGGCTACACCTTC
TRBV7-9,TRBD1,TRBJ2-3,.,CASSLTLLTGLQDTQYF,TGTGCCAGCAGCTTAACTCTCCTGACAGGGTTGCAAGATACGCAGTATTTT
TRBV9,.,TRBJ2-6,.,CASSVEGAGANVLTF,TGTGCCAGCAGCGTAGAGGGGGCTGGGGCCAACGTCCTGACTTTC
TRBV9,.,TRBJ2-5,.,CASSVGWGRETQYF,TGTGCCAGCAGCGTAGGTTGGGGTAGAGAGACCCAGTACTTC
TRBV7-6,.,TRBJ1-3,.,CASSLAGGNTIYF,TGTGCCAGCAGCTTGGCAGGAGGAAACACCATATATTTT
TRBV11-2,TRBD2,TRBJ2-3,once,CASSFLAGADTQYF,TGTGCCAGCAGCTTCCTAGCGGGGGCAGATACGCAGTATTTT
TRBV28,.,TRBJ2-7,.,CASSFRGRYEQYF,TGTGCCAGCAGTTTTCGGGGACGCTACGAGCAGTACTTC
TRBV7-2,TRBD2,TRBJ2-7,.,CASSLGSGGFYEQYF,TGTGCCAGCAGCTTAGGTAGCGGGGGGTTTTACGAGCAGTACTTC
TRBV4-1,.,TRBJ1-5,.,CASSQVDGGQPQHF,TGCGCCAGCAGCCAAGTTGACGGCGGGCAGCCCCAGCATTTT
TRBV27,TRBD2,TRBJ2-1,.,CAAGAPREQFF,TGTGCCGCGGGAGCCCCCAGAGAGCAGTTCTTC
TRBV6-5,.,TRBJ2-2,.,CASGGAQDGELFF,TGTGCCAGCGGGGGTGCGCAGGACGGGGAGCTGTTTTTT
TRBV27,TRBD1,TRBJ1-2,.,CASSLLPGQGNGYTF,TGTGCCAGCAGTTTATTACCCGGACAGGGTAATGGCTACACCTTC
TRBV30,.,TRBJ2-1,.,CAWSDDQYNEQFF,TGTGCCTGGAGTGATGACCAATACAATGAGCAGTTCTTC
TRBV19,.,TRBJ2-7,.,CASRAADNLAYEQYF,TGTGCCAGTAGAGCAGCGGACAATCTGGCCTACGAGCAGTACTTC
TRBV18,.,TRBJ1-2,.,CASSLPEVEGPYGYTF,TGTGCCAGCTCACTCCCCGAGGTCGAGGGCCCCTATGGCTACACCTTC
TRBV7-9,.,TRBJ1-5,.,CASSSELDGNQPQHF,TGTGCCAGCAGCTCAGAATTGGATGGCAATCAGCCCCAGCATTTT
TRBV6-5,.,TRBJ2-7,.,CASSYSRSYEQYF,TGTGCCAGCAGTTACTCACGCAGTTACGAGCAGTACTTC
TRBV5-4,.,TRBJ2-7,.,CASSLQGQSYEQYF,TGTGCCAGCAGCTTACAGGGTCAATCCTACGAGCAGTACTTC
TRBV9,.,TRBJ2-3,.,CASSVRGLSTDTQYF,TGTGCCAGCAGCGTACGAGGACTAAGCACAGATACGCAGTATTTT
TRBV19,TRBD1,TRBJ1-4,.,CASSIGDSLNEKLFF,TGTGCCAGTAGTATAGGGGACAGCCTTAATGAAAAACTGTTTTTT
TRBV13,.,TRBJ2-1,.,CASSLEGGGNEQFF,TGTGCCAGCAGCTTAGAAGGAGGGGGCAATGAGCAGTTCTTC
TRBV21-1,.,TRBJ1-5,.,CASSTQGGTAYSNQPQHF,TGTGCCAGCAGCACCCAGGGTGGGACAGCCTATAGCAATCAGCCCCAGCATTTT
TRBV7-9,.,TRBJ1-1,once,CASSPWGGWTEAFF,TGTGCCAGCAGCCCGTGGGGGGGATGGACTGAAGCTTTCTTT
TRBV5-1,TRBD2,TRBJ2-2,.,CASSLGLAGDLDTGELFF,TGCGCCAGCAGCTTGGGACTAGCGGGAGATCTTGACACCGGGGAGCTGTTTTTT
TRBV4-3,TRBD2,TRBJ2-7,.,CASSQEREASYEQYF,TGCGCCAGCAGCCAGGAGCGGGAGGCCTCCTACGAGCAGTACTTC
TRBV7-9,TRBD2,TRBJ2-3,.,CASSLAAGGTTDTQYF,TGTGCCAGCAGCTTAGCTGCGGGGGGCACCACAGATACGCAGTATTTT
TRBV6-6,TRBD2,TRBJ2-5,.,CASTPRLAGKETQYF,TGTGCCAGCACCCCCAGGCTAGCGGGGAAAGAGACCCAGTACTTC
TRBV4-1,TRBD1,TRBJ2-7,.,CASSPRDSAYEQYF,TGCGCCAGCAGCCCAAGGGACAGCGCCTACGAGCAGTACTTC
TRBV30,.,TRBJ1-1,many,CAWTRGKATEAFF,TGTGCCTGGACGAGAGGTAAGGCCACTGAAGCTTTCTTT
TRBV27,.,TRBJ1-2,.,CASSPDRGRVDYGYTF,TGTGCCAGCAGTCCCGATCGGGGCAGGGTGGACTATGGCTACACCTTC
TRBV27,.,TRBJ2-2,.,CASSYFIREAGSGELFF,TGTGCCAGCAGTTACTTCATCAGGGAGGCAGGGTCCGGGGAGCTGTTTTTT
TRBV6-5,.,TRBJ1-1,.,CASSYTPWGRNTEAFF,TGTGCCAGCAGTTACACCCCTTGGGGGCGGAACACTGAAGCTTTCTTT
TRBV28,.,TRBJ1-1,.,CASSFITAMNTEAFF,TGTGCCAGCAGTTTTATAACAGCTATGAACACTGAAGCTTTCTTT
TRBV27,.,TRBJ2-5,.,CASSSQARGDQETQYF,TGTGCCAGCAGTTCGCAGGCCAGGGGAGACCAAGAGACCCAGTACTTC
TRBV4-1,TRBD2,TRBJ2-5,.,CASSQDRLTSGVYQETQYF,TGCGCCAGCAGCCAAGATAGACTGACTAGCGGGGTGTACCAAGAGACCCAGTACTTC
TRBV10-1,.,TRBJ2-7,once,CASSSPDRPYEQYF,TGCGCCAGCAGTTCCCCGGACCGCCCCTACGAGCAGTACTTC
TRBV13,.,TRBJ2-3,.,CASSLIGTDKILDTQYF,TGTGCCAGCAGCCTCATCGGGACCGATAAAATATTAGATACGCAGTATTTT
TRBV4-1,.,TRBJ2-1,.,CASSHGQSVNEQFF,TGCGCCAGCAGCCACGGACAATCGGTCAATGAGCAGTTCTTC
TRBV7-2,.,TRBJ2-3,.,CASSSREGTDTQYF,TGTGCCAGCAGCTCCAGGGAGGGCACAGATACGCAGTATTTT
TRBV18,TRBD2,TRBJ2-5,.,CASSPPGLAGLQGETQYF,TGTGCCAGCTCACCACCGGGACTAGCGGGCCTCCAGGGGGAGACCCAGTACTTC
TRBV7-9,.,TRBJ2-1,.,CATREGGRRNEQFF,TGTGCCACCAGGGAGGGGGGCCGGCGGAATGAGCAGTTCTTC
TRBV6-5,.,TRBJ1-4,.,CATKSEAGDEKLFF,TGTGCCACCAAGTCCGAGGCAGGGGATGAAAAACTGTTTTTT
TRBV7-9,.,TRBJ1-4,.,CASSRDDEKLFF,TGTGCCAGCAGCCGGGATGATGAAAAACTGTTTTTT
TRBV7-2,TRBD2,TRBJ2-3,few,CASSNGLAGVPSTDTQYF,TGTGCCAGCAGCAACGGACTAGCGGGAGTCCCAAGCACAGATACGCAGTATTTT